The sequence of this T cell receptor (beta chain) was determined in a study of blood T cells in healthy people across ages. Then a second PCR, running about 6 to 11 cycles, was carried out with a sample-barcoded 5' primer and a J-beta primer mix. TCRdb redid the calling of the 5' RACE reads with MiXCR, one entry per CDR3 protein. Of 550,000 to 600,000 distinct CDR3 sequences in the sample, about 25% were seen once. The V segment lost 8 bases and the J segment 1 base; nucleotides outside the gene matches: 6. CDR1 and CDR2 (germline): ENHRY, SYGVKD. This CDR3 is built from 14 residues. Total RNA amounts of at least 6 micrograms were extracted per sample.

The sequencing sample was made of blood. This TCR was recovered from an older woman in good health. The V call is TRBV10-3, the J call TRBJ2-7, with 9 bases aligning to TRBD1. The CDR3 sequence: CAIGRQGGSYEQYF. The CDR3, as DNA: TGTGCCATCGGTAGACAGGGGGGGTCCTACGAGCAGTACTTC.